These 27 T cell receptor beta chains originate from one sample sequenced in a study of blood T cell repertoires in COVID-19. Only in-frame clones appear in the TCRdb table, and some are missing; sequencing was by immunoSEQ multiplex PCR. Of more than 200,000 clones in the sample, approximately 83% were seen once. Sequencing was performed on peripheral blood. The receptors were sampled from a middle-aged man with acute or convalescent COVID-19.

The rearrangement links TRBV6-5 to TRBJ2-5; D possibly corresponds to TRBD1 (6 bases). The CDR3 extends over 16 amino acids. V shed 0 bases and J shed 0 bases, with 11 bases lying between them. CDR1 MNHEY and CDR2 SVGAGI come from the germline V gene. CDR3 region: CASSYSGRGYQETQYF. In DNA form, the CDR3 reads TGTGCCAGCAGTTACTCGGGCAGGGGATACCAAGAGACCCAGTACTTC.

The chain recombines TRBV5-1 with TRBJ2-7; D perhaps matches TRBD1 (6 bases). The CDR3 length is 17 residues. V lost 0 bases and J lost 1, with 17 bases in between. Germline assignment: CDR1 SGHRS and CDR2 YFSETQ. The CDR3 coding sequence is TGCGCCAGCAGCTTGGGTCTACAGGGTATCCGATCCTACGAGCAGTACTTC. As protein: CASSLGLQGIRSYEQYF.

The chain recombines TRBV30 with TRBJ2-5; 16 bases are shared with TRBD2. The CDR3 runs to 18 residues. Per the germline V gene, CDR1 is GTSNPN and CDR2 is SVGIG (reference sequence). Germline trimming cut 2 bases from V and 5 bases from J; bases unmatched to any gene: 11. This CDR3 reads CAWSSPGLAGGPGETQYF. The CDR3 coding sequence is TGTGCCTGGAGTTCGCCGGGACTAGCGGGAGGGCCGGGTGAGACCCAGTACTTC.

This clone was found a few times. The chain links TRBV3-1 (or the pseudogene TRBV3-2) to TRBJ1-4; D is uncertain. The V end lost 4 bases, the J end lost 7 bases, and 7 bases lay between the germline ends. Per germline, CDR1 LGHDT and CDR2 YNNKEL (reference sequence). This CDR3 spans 12 amino acids. CDR3 sequence: CASSPESEKLFF. Written as DNA, the CDR3 is TGTGCCAGCAGCCCTGAGAGTGAAAAACTGTTTTTT.

V and J are TRBV7-9 and TRBJ2-5; 11 nucleotides line up with TRBD1. V lost 1 base to trimming and J lost 5 bases; unmatched junction nucleotides: 3. CDR1 and CDR2 (germline): SEHNR, FQNEAQ (reference sequence). This CDR3 has 15 residues. This chain's CDR3 is CASSLGTGGRETQYF. In DNA form, the CDR3 reads TGTGCCAGCAGCTTAGGGACAGGGGGCAGGGAGACCCAGTACTTC.

The chain has TRBV28 and TRBJ2-3; D perhaps matches TRBD1 (6 bases). Trimming removed 5 bases from V and 5 bases from J, with 23 bases in between. Germline V gives CDR1 MDHEN, CDR2 SYDVKM. The CDR3 is made up of 17 amino acids. CDR3 amino acids: CASSPPQGIGRKDTQYF. The CDR3 DNA is TGTGCCAGCAGTCCTCCGCAGGGGATTGGACGAAAAGATACGCAGTATTTT.

The rearrangement uses TRBV5-1 and TRBJ1-2; TRBD1 matches at 9 bases. V gave up 0 bases and J gave up 7 bases; unmatched junction bases: 7. CDR3 size: 15 residues. In germline, CDR1 is SGHRS, CDR2 YFSETQ. The CDR3 loop reads CASSLDGQGMGGYTF. CDR3 nucleotide sequence: TGCGCCAGCAGCTTGGATGGACAGGGGATGGGTGGCTACACCTTC.

This clone showed up just once. The chain has TRBV6-2 or TRBV6-3 and TRBJ1-1; unclear D gene. Germline lookup yields CDR1 MNHEY and CDR2 SVGEGT. The CDR3 has 16 residues. With 4 bases removed from V and 6 bases from J, the gap between germline ends came to 21 bases. The CDR3 is CASSFQIQVLVAEAFF. The CDR3 region has the DNA TGTGCCAGCAGTTTCCAGATCCAGGTTCTTGTCGCTGAAGCTTTCTTT.

The rearrangement uses TRBV7-2 and TRBJ1-3, with TRBD1 matching over 7 bases. J lost 5 bases, V lost 4 bases, and 5 bases had no gene match. This CDR3 has 14 residues. Germline V CDR1 and CDR2: SGHTA, FQGNSA. The CDR3 nucleotides read TGTGCCAGCAGCTCCCCGGGACAGAGAAACACCATATATTTT. This codes for CASSSPGQRNTIYF. Variable domain in full (rest from reference TRBV7-2 and TRBJ1-3): GAGVSQSPSNKVTEKGKDVELRCDPISGHTALYWYRQSLGQGLEFLIYFQGNSAPDKSGLPSDRFSAERTGGSVSTLTIQRTQQEDSAVYLCASSSPGQRNTIYFGEGSWLTVV.

The chain employs TRBV7-2 and TRBJ2-2; no reliable D call. The CDR3 runs to 13 residues. Trimming took 2 bases from V and 7 from J, leaving 8 bases between them. Per the germline V gene, CDR1 is SGHTA and CDR2 is FQGNSA. The CDR3 DNA sequence: TGTGCCAGCAGCTTACCTATACTCGGGGAGCTGTTTTTT. Protein sequence: CASSLPILGELFF. The full variable domain, in which reference TRBV7-2 and TRBJ2-2 provide the parts outside the CDR3, is GAGVSQSPSNKVTEKGKDVELRCDPISGHTALYWYRQSLGQGLEFLIYFQGNSAPDKSGLPSDRFSAERTGGSVSTLTIQRTQQEDSAVYLCASSLPILGELFFGEGSRLTVL.

The J gene is TRBJ1-2, the V gene TRBV9, with a tentative D call TRBD1 (5 bases). Germline CDR1 and CDR2: SGDLS and YYNGEE. This CDR3 spans 13 amino acids. The V end was cut by 0 bases, the J end by 5 bases, with 8 bases between. DNA for the CDR3: TGTGCCAGCAGCGTAGGGCCAGGGTATGGCTACACCTTC. Translating it yields CASSVGPGYGYTF.

The genes are TRBV5-1 and TRBJ1-2; 9 nucleotides align to TRBD1. The J segment lost 6 bases and the V segment lost 4 bases, leaving 4 bases of the junction unmatched. The germline V gene has CDR1 SGHRS and CDR2 YFSETQ. The CDR3 loop spans 13 amino acids. The CDR3: CASSRDRDDGYTF. The CDR3 bases are TGCGCCAGCAGCCGGGACAGGGATGATGGCTACACCTTC.

The chain recombines TRBV6-6 with TRBJ2-1; TRBD2 matches 8 bases. Germline CDR1 is MNHNY and CDR2 is SVGAGI (reference sequence). This CDR3 region has 14 residues. V dropped 7 bases and J dropped 8; count of bases not matched to a gene: 10. The CDR3 here is CASTPGLVRDEQFF. CDR3 in DNA: TGTGCCAGCACCCCGGGACTAGTGAGGGATGAGCAGTTCTTC.

The V call is TRBV5-1, the J call TRBJ1-2; D perhaps matches TRBD1 (5 bases). V was clipped by 4 bases and J by 2 bases, with 15 bases between them. The CDR3 totals 15 residues. CDR1 and CDR2 (germline): SGHRS, YFSETQ. CDR3 sequence (DNA): TGCGCCAGCAGCCCCCATCAGGGATCGAACTATGGCTACACCTTC. It translates to CASSPHQGSNYGYTF.

The V gene is TRBV2, the J gene TRBJ2-7, with a possible D match to TRBD2 (5 bases). CDR1 is SNHLY and CDR2 is FYNNEI in the germline V gene. Trimming took off 6 bases at V and 4 bases at J, with 22 bases between the two ends. The CDR3 length is 16 residues. The CDR3 DNA reads as TGTGCCAGCAGAGCGAGATCGAGGGTGGAATTTTACGAGCAGTACTTC. Its protein is CASRARSRVEFYEQYF.

This clone was detected a few times. The V call is TRBV6-5, the J call TRBJ2-1; 7 nucleotides align to TRBD2. CDR3 length: 13 amino acids. V lost 10 bases, J lost 6 bases, and 9 bases stayed unmatched. Germline V gene lookup returns CDR1 MNHEY and CDR2 SVGAGI. The CDR3 coding sequence is TGTGCCACCATGCGGGAGAGAGGCAATGAGCAGTTCTTC. Its protein is CATMRERGNEQFF.

The CDR3 loop reads CASSAESGEFSYGYTF. The CDR3 coding sequence is TGTGCCAGTAGCGCCGAAAGCGGGGAATTCTCCTATGGCTACACCTTC. This chain connects TRBV19 to TRBJ1-2; D is undetermined. Germline V lookup: CDR1 LNHDA, CDR2 SQIVND (reference sequence). The V and J ends lost 6 bases and 4 bases respectively, with 21 bases between them. This CDR3 comprises 16 residues.

V is TRBV11-3 and J is TRBJ2-7, with 7 bases matching TRBD2. The V and J ends lost 3 bases and 7 bases, in that order; junction bases with no gene match: 6. Germline lookup yields CDR1 SGHNT and CDR2 YENEEA. The CDR3 consists of 13 residues. CDR3 protein: CASSFSVGGEQYF. DNA for the CDR3: TGTGCCAGCAGCTTCTCCGTGGGAGGGGAGCAGTACTTC.

This chain connects TRBV6-6 to TRBJ1-1; D remains unclear. The CDR3 has 15 residues. Germline V CDR1 and CDR2: MNHNY, SVGAGI (reference sequence). The V gene lost 0 bases and the J gene lost 3 bases, with 11 bases spanning the gap. The CDR3 coding sequence is TGTGCCAGCAGTTACTCATCCGGGTTTCACACTGAAGCTTTCTTT. This gives the protein CASSYSSGFHTEAFF.

This chain connects TRBV7-3 to TRBJ2-3; D is unresolved. V shed 5 bases and J shed 2 bases, with 11 bases lying between them. Germline CDR1 is SGHTA and CDR2 is FQGTGA. This CDR3 contains 14 residues. The CDR3 protein is CASSPGIPTDTQYF. CDR3 DNA: TGTGCCAGCAGCCCAGGAATCCCCACAGATACGCAGTATTTT.

Note on this clone: An end of the junction differs from the germline gene, which may be a read error. The V call is TRBV5-8, the J call TRBJ2-1; D ambiguous. Per germline, CDR1 SGHTS and CDR2 YDEGEE. The CDR3 sequence is 12 residues long. The CDR3 nucleotides read TGTGCCAGCAGCTTCTCCTTCAATGAGCAGTTCTTC. Protein sequence: CASSFSFNEQFF.

The V call is TRBV5-1, the J call TRBJ1-2, with D tentatively TRBD1 (6 bases). Deletions cut 3 bases from V and 2 bases from J, with 14 bases between. CDR3 length equals 15 residues. Germline V gene lookup returns CDR1 SGHRS and CDR2 YFSETQ. Here the CDR3 DNA reads TGCGCCAGCAGCTCGAGTAAGACAGGAAACTATGGCTACACCTTC. It yields the protein CASSSSKTGNYGYTF.

The table lists this clone with a few counts. The chain recombines TRBV11-2 with TRBJ1-1; 8 positions agree with TRBD1. CDR1 is SGHAT, CDR2 FQNNGV, per germline. Unmatched junction bases numbered 9, after V lost 5 bases and J lost 4 bases. The CDR3 sequence is 15 residues long. In DNA, the CDR3 is TGTGCCAGCAGCCTGCCGCGCGACAGGGGCACTGAAGCTTTCTTT. Its protein is CASSLPRDRGTEAFF.

This chain connects TRBV2 to TRBJ1-4; 10 bases agree with TRBD1. Germline loops: CDR1 SNHLY, CDR2 FYNNEI. The V and J ends lost 8 bases and 7 bases, in that order; junction bases with no gene match: 7. This CDR3 contains 14 residues. CDR3 region: CASGGQGGGEKLFF. CDR3 DNA: TGTGCCAGCGGTGGACAGGGGGGCGGTGAAAAACTGTTTTTT.

The V gene is TRBV24-1, the J gene TRBJ2-1; 16 bases align to TRBD2. V dropped 4 bases and J dropped 7; count of bases not matched to a gene: 3. CDR3 length equals 16 residues. CDR1 and CDR2 (germline): KGHDR, SFDVKD. This CDR3 reads CATSEGTSGRVNEQFF. The CDR3 coding sequence is TGTGCCACCAGTGAGGGGACTAGCGGGAGGGTTAATGAGCAGTTCTTC.

CDR3 DNA sequence: TGTGCCAGCAGCTCGTCGGCAGGGGGCTTCGGGGAGCTGTTTTTT. Protein sequence: CASSSSAGGFGELFF. The chain carries TRBV6-6 and TRBJ2-2, with 8 bases fitting TRBD1. Germline CDR1 reads MNHNY; CDR2 reads SVGAGI (reference sequence). The CDR3 length is 15 residues. With V trimmed by 6 bases and J by 7 bases, 10 bases remained unmatched.

This CDR3 is CASSFLRQVRGFF. In DNA, the CDR3 is TGTGCCAGCAGTTTCCTGAGACAGGTCCGAGGTTTCTTT. The chain has TRBV28 and TRBJ1-1, with D perhaps matching TRBD1 (6 bases). Trimming removed 3 bases at V and 13 bases at J, with 18 bases between. This CDR3 is built from 13 residues. Germline V CDR1 and CDR2: MDHEN, SYDVKM. Supplemented by reference TRBV28 and TRBJ1-1, the full variable domain reads DVKVTQSSRYLVKRTGEKVFLECVQDMDHENMFWYRQDPGLGLRLIYFSYDVKMKEKGDIPEGYSVSREKKERFSLILESASTNQTSMYLCASSFLRQVRGFFGQGTRLTVV.